This record covers a single T cell receptor (beta chain). The data originate from a study of CD8 T cells in Susac syndrome. Germline V gives CDR1 SEHNR, CDR2 FQNEAQ (reference sequence). V was clipped by 4 bases and J by 2 bases; unmatched bases: 7. The CDR3 sequence is 17 residues long. Random hexamers were used to reverse transcribe an amount of about 0.45 to 1 ug RNA. Using its own MiXCR run on the immunoSEQ multiplex PCR reads, TCRdb lists one record per CDR3 protein. The sample has fewer than 150,000 distinct CDR3 sequences, approximately 95% seen once. This TCR was recovered from a human donor in good health. The genes are TRBV7-9 and TRBJ2-3; 12 nucleotides line up with TRBD2. The source material was CD8+ T cells from PBMCs. The CDR3 DNA sequence: TGTGCCAGCAGCTCCGGGACTAGCGGGCATGCCACAGATACGCAGTATTTT. Its protein product is CASSSGTSGHATDTQYF.